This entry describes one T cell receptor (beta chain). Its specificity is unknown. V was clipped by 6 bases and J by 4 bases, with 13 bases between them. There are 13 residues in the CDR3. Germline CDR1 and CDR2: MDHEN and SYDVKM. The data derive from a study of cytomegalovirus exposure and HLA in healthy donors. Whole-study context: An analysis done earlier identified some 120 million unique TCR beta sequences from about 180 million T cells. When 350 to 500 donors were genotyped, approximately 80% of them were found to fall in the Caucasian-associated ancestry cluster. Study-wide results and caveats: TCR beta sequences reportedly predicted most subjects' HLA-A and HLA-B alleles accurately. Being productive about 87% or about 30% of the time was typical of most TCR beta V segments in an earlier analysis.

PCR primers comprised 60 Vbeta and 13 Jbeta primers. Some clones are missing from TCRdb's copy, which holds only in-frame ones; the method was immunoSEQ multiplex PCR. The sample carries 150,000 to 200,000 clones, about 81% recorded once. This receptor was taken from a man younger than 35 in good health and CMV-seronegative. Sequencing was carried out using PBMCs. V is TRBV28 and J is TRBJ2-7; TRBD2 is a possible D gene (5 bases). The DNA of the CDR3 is TGTGCCAGCAGCCCCCCCGGACTTTACGAGCAGTACTTC. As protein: CASSPPGLYEQYF. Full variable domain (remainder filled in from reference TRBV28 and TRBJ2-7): DVKVTQSSRYLVKRTGEKVFLECVQDMDHENMFWYRQDPGLGLRLIYFSYDVKMKEKGDIPEGYSVSREKKERFSLILESASTNQTSMYLCASSPPGLYEQYFGPGTRLTVT.